This T cell receptor beta chain was recorded in a study of OX40 agonist ivuxolimab in advanced cancers. At the level of the study: An agonistic human IgG2 monoclonal antibody against OX40 (CD134) was given. Ivuxolimab was delivered to patients intravenously every 2 weeks at doses spanning 0.01 to 10 mg/kg. Patients were around 83% male with ages roughly 20 to 85, mean about 54.

Collection of blood occurred at baseline, at cycle 4 day 1, and at cycle 7 day 1. The germline V and J ends were trimmed by 0 bases and 7 bases, with 21 bases remaining between them. Germline CDR1 reads MGHRA; CDR2 reads YSYEKL. The CDR3 covers 18 residues. Measured with immunoSEQ multiplex PCR; TCRdb has only the in-frame clones, and not every one. The sample lists approximately 66,000 clones; 70% to 90% were seen once. This clone was counted once. The source material was CD4+ or CD8+ T cells sorted from blood, sampled in a trial of the OX40 agonist ivuxolimab. This clonotype was obtained from an adult with an advanced solid tumor such as melanoma, head and neck, liver or kidney cancer. This sequence joins TRBV4-1 and TRBJ1-4; TRBD1 might be the D (5 bases). The CDR3 nucleotides read TGCGCCAGCAGCCAAGATGGGGCAGTTGGGCTTCTAAGTGAAAAACTGTTTTTT. Amino acids: CASSQDGAVGLLSEKLFF.